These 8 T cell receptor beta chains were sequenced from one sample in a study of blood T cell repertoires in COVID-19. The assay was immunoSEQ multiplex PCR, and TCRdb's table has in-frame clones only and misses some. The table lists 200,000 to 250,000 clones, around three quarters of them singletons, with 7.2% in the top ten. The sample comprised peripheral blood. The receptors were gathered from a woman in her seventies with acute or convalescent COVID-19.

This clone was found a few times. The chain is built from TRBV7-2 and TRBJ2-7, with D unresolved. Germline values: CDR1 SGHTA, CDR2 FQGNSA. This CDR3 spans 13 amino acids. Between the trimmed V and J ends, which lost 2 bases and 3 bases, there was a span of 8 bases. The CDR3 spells CASSLSIGYEQYF. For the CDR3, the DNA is TGTGCCAGCAGCTTAAGTATCGGCTACGAGCAGTACTTC.

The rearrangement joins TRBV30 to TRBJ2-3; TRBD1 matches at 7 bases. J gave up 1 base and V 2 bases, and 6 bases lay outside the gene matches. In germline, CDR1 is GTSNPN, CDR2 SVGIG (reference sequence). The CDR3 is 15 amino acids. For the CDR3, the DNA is TGTGCCTGGAGTCAACAGGGGAGAGGCACAGATACGCAGTATTTT. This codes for CAWSQQGRGTDTQYF.

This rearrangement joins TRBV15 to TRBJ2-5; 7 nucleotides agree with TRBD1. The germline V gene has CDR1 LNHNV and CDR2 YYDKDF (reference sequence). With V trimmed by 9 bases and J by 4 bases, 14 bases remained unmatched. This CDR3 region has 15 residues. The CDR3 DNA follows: TGTGCCACGGGAAGAGACAGGGCTCTGGGAGAGACCCAGTACTTC. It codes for CATGRDRALGETQYF.

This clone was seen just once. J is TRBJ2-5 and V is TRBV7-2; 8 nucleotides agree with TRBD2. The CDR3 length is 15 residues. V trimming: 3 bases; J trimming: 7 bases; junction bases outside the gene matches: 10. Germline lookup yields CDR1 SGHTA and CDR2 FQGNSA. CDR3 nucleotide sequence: TGTGCCAGCAGCTTTGACCAGGGCCGGGGGGGGACCCAGTACTTC. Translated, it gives CASSFDQGRGGTQYF.

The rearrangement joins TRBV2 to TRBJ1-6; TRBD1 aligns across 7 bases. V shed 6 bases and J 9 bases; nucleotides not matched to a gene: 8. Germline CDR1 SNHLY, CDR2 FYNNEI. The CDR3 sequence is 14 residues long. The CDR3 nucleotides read TGTGCCAGCAGGGGATGGACAGGTAGTTCACCCCTCCACTTT. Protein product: CASRGWTGSSPLHF.

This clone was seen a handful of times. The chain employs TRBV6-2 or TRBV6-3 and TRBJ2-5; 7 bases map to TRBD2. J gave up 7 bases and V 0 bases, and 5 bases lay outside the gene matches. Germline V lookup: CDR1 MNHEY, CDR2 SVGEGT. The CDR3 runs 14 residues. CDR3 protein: CASSYSRPGGTQYF. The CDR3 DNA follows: TGTGCCAGCAGTTACTCGAGACCGGGGGGGACCCAGTACTTC.

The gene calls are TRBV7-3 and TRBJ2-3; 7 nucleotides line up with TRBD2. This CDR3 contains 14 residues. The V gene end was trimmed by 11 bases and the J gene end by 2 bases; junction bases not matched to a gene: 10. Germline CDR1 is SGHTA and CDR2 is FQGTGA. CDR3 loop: CALVGRGPTDTQYF. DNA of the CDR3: TGTGCCCTAGTAGGGAGGGGTCCCACAGATACGCAGTATTTT.

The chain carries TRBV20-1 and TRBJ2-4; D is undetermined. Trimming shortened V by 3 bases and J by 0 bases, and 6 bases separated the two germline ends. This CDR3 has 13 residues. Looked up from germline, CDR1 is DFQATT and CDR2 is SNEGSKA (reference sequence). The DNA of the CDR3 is TGCAGTGCTAGTACTTTAGCCAAAAACATTCAGTACTTC. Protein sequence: CSASTLAKNIQYF.